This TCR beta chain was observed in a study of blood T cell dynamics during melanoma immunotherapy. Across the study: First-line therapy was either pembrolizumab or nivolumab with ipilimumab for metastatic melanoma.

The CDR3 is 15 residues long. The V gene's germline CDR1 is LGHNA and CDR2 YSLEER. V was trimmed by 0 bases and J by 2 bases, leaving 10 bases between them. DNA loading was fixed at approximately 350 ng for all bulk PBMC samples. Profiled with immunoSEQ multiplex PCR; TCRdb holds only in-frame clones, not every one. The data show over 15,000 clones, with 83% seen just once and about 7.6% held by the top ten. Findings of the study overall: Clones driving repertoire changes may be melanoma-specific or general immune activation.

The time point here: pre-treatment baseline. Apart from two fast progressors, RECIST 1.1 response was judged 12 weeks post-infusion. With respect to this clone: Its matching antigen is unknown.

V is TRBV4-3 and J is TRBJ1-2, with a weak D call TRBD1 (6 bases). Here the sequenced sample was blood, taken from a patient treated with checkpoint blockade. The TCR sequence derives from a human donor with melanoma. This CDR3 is CASSQDGGGNYGYTF. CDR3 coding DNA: TGCGCCAGCAGCCAAGATGGTGGGGGCAACTATGGCTACACCTTC.